This TCR beta chain stems from a study of T cell changes during pregnancy in multiple sclerosis (dated by TCRdb to the late 2010s). Turning to the overall study: The study looked at changes in the T cell repertoire across pregnancy in women with multiple sclerosis.

Library preparation used the immunoSEQ multiplex PCR assay. Entries here come from immuneACCESS through TCRdb and include only in-frame sequences with V and J called. Some clones fail to appear in such tables; in the studies checked, an unresolved V gene covers under half of the shortfall, and the cause of the remainder is unknown. The sample contains around 19,000 clones, 87% of them found a single time. Less than 15% of the sample belongs to the ten largest clones. Worth noting for this clone: The target of this receptor is not known. No base quality values were provided; no much bigger clone lies one nucleotide off.

The germline V gene (reference sequence) yields LNHDA for CDR1 and SQIVND for CDR2. The CDR3 contains 14 residues, cysteine and phenylalanine counted. The sequence is cut down to CDR3 DNA, 42 bases in frame from base 1. V trim: 4 bases; J trim: 2 bases; unmatched bases: 3. The sequence is built from TRBV19 and TRBJ2-7; TRBD1 matches 9 bases in the middle. Sequenced material: CD8+ T cells from peripheral blood mononuclear cells, taken in the third trimester of pregnancy. The sequence derives from a female donor in good health, enrolled as a control in a pregnancy study. CDR3 region: CASSTGQGPYEQYF. The nucleotide sequence is TGTGCCAGTAGTACGGGACAGGGCCCCTACGAGCAGTACTTC. Reference TRBV19 and TRBJ2-7 proteins supply the regions before and after the CDR3; the full variable domain is: DGGITQSPKYLFRKEGQNVTLSCEQNLNHDAMYWYRQDPGQGLRLIYYSQIVNDFQKGDIAEGYSVSREKKESFPLTVTSAQKNPTAFYLCASSTGQGPYEQYFGPGTRLTVT.